This T cell receptor beta chain derives from a study of blood T cell repertoires in COVID-19. About the study: Some COVID-19 samples were acute and others convalescent; all came from the United States, Italy and Spain. T cells, B-cell-depleted T cells, or PBMCs provided the cDNA or gDNA that served as material.

It was during active infection that Seattle patients were enrolled and then longitudinally followed. Per the study methods: Amplifying reference gene primers gave estimates of nucleated cell counts. This table comes from immunoSEQ multiplex PCR, and its TCRdb copy is limited to in-frame clones, with some not included. The V and J calls and clone size come from that table; D and trimming were worked out from the DNA. The data hold about 69,000 clones, with approximately 80% observed a single time. The germline V gene encodes CDR1 SGDLS and CDR2 YYNGEE. The J segment lost 3 bases and the V segment lost 3 bases, leaving 8 bases of the junction unmatched. The CDR3 totals 19 residues.

Sequencing was carried out using peripheral blood. This rearrangement joins TRBV9 to TRBJ2-6, with 14 positions matching TRBD2. The source of this sequence is a man in his forties or fifties with COVID-19, enrolled during active disease. Here the CDR3 DNA reads TGTGCCAGCAGCGGTACGACTAGCGGGGGGGCCCATGGGGCCAACGTCCTGACTTTC. Residues: CASSGTTSGGAHGANVLTF.